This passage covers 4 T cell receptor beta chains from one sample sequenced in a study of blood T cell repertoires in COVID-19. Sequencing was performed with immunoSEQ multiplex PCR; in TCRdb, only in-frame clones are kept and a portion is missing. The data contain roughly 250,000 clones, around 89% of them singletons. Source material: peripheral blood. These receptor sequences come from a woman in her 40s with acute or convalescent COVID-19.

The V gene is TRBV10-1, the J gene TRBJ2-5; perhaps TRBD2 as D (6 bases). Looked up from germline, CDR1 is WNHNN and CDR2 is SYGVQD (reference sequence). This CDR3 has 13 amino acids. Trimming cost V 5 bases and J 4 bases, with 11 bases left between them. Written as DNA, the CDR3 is TGCGCCAGCAGTTCCGGGGACTCAGAGACCCAGTACTTC. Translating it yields CASSSGDSETQYF.

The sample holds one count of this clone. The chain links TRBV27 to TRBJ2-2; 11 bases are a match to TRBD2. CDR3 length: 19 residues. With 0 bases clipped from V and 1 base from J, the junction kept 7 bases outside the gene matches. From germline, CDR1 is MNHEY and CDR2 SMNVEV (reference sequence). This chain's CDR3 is CASSLSGPGLAGNTGELFF. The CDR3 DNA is TGTGCCAGCAGTTTATCTGGCCCCGGACTAGCGGGGAACACCGGGGAGCTGTTTTTT.

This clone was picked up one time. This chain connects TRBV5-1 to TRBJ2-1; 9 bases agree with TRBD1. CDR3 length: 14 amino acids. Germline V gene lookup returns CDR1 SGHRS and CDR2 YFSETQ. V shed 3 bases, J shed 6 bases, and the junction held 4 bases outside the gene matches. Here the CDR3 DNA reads TGCGCCAGCAGCTCGGGACAGGGCGTCAATGAGCAGTTCTTC. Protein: CASSSGQGVNEQFF.

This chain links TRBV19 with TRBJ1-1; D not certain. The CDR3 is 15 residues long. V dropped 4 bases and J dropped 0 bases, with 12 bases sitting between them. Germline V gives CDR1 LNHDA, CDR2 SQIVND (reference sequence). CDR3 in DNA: TGTGCCAGTAGTAGAGGCGGCCGGCTGAACACTGAAGCTTTCTTT. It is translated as CASSRGGRLNTEAFF.